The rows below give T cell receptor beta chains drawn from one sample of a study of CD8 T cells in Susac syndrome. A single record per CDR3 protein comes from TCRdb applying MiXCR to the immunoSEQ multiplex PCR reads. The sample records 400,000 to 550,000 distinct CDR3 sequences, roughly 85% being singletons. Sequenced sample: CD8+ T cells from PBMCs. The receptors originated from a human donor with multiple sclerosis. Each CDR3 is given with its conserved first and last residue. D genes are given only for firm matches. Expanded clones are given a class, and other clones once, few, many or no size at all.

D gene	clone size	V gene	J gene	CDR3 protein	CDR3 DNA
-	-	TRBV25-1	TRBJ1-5	CASSARGSQPQHF	TGTGCCAGCAGCGCTCGGGGTAGTCAGCCCCAGCATTTT
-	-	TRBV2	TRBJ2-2	CASGTSNTGELFF	TGTGCCAGCGGGACATCGAACACCGGGGAGCTGTTTTTT
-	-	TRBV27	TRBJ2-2	CASTLVANTGELFF	TGTGCCAGCACTTTAGTAGCGAACACCGGGGAGCTGTTTTTT
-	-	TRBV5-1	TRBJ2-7	CASNSLNRGESHEQYF	TGCGCCAGCAATTCCCTTAACCGGGGCGAATCGCACGAGCAGTACTTC
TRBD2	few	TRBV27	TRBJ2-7	CASSLGVAGVGEQYF	TGTGCCAGCAGTTTAGGGGTAGCGGGAGTTGGCGAGCAGTACTTC
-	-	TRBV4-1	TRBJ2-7	CASSPRQAPSYEQYF	TGCGCCAGCAGCCCTCGACAGGCTCCCTCCTACGAGCAGTACTTC
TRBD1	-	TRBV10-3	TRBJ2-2	CATLDRPNTGELFF	TGTGCCACCCTGGACAGGCCGAACACCGGGGAGCTGTTTTTT
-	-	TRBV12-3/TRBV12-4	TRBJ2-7	CASTTGTYVYEQYF	TGTGCCAGCACTACAGGGACCTACGTATACGAGCAGTACTTC
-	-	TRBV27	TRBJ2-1	CASSLGVGPYNEQFF	TGTGCCAGCAGTTTGGGGGTCGGTCCCTACAATGAGCAGTTCTTC
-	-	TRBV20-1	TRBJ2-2	CSAQNRDTGELFF	TGCAGTGCTCAAAACAGGGATACCGGGGAGCTGTTTTTT
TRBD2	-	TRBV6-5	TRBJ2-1	CASSYVLAGGPSYNEQFF	TGTGCCAGCAGTTACGTACTAGCGGGAGGGCCTAGTTACAATGAGCAGTTCTTC
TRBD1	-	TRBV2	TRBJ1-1	CANEGQGGYEAFF	TGTGCCAACGAGGGACAGGGGGGTTATGAAGCTTTCTTT
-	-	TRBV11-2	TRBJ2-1	CASSLLSLGGDEQFF	TGTGCCAGCAGCCTCCTGTCTCTTGGAGGAGATGAGCAGTTCTTC
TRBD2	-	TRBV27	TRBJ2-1	CASRQGLANEQFF	TGTGCCAGCAGACAGGGACTAGCCAATGAGCAGTTCTTC
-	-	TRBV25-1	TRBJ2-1	CASSELHAYNEQFF	TGTGCCAGCAGTGAACTCCATGCCTACAATGAGCAGTTCTTC
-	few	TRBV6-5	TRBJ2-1	CASSYQGTGNEQFF	TGTGCCAGCAGTTACCAAGGTACCGGCAATGAGCAGTTCTTC
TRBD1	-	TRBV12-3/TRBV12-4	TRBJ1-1	CASSLPGTVEAFF	TGTGCCAGCAGTCTCCCCGGGACAGTCGAAGCTTTCTTT
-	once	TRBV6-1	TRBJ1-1	CASSDQGRSMNTEAFF	TGTGCCAGCAGTGACCAGGGAAGATCCATGAACACTGAAGCTTTCTTT
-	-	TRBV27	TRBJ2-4	CASTPLSSQTNIQYF	TGTGCCAGCACCCCCCTTTCAAGTCAAACTAACATTCAGTACTTC
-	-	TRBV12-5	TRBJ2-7	CASGPSDYEDRLAYEQYF	TGTGCTAGTGGTCCCTCCGACTACGAAGACAGGCTCGCCTACGAGCAGTACTTC
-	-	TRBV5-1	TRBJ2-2	CASRYRNTGELFF	TGCGCCAGCCGATATAGGAACACCGGGGAGCTGTTTTTT
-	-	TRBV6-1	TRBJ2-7	CASSTLPTYEQYF	TGTGCCAGCAGTACTCTGCCTACCTACGAGCAGTACTTC
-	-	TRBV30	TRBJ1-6	CAWSLSSGAYNSPLHF	TGTGCCTGGAGTTTATCCTCCGGGGCCTATAATTCACCCCTCCACTTT
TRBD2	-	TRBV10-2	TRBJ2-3	CASSEEREGSFPSTDTQYF	TGCGCCAGCAGTGAGGAGCGGGAGGGATCCTTCCCTAGCACAGATACGCAGTATTTT
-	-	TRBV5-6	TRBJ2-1	CASSLDLDGNEQFF	TGTGCCAGCAGCTTGGACTTGGATGGCAATGAGCAGTTCTTC
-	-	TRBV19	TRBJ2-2	CASEWGRAGELFF	TGTGCCAGCGAATGGGGGCGGGCCGGGGAGCTGTTTTTT
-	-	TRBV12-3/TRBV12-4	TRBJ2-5	CASTLGETQYF	TGTGCCAGCACCCTTGGAGAGACCCAGTACTTC
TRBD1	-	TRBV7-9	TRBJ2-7	CASSSSVTGYTSYEQYF	TGTGCCAGCAGCTCAAGTGTGACAGGGTACACCTCCTACGAGCAGTACTTC
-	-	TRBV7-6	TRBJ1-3	CASSQTGGLYDGNTIYF	TGTGCCAGCAGCCAAACGGGGGGGCTGTACGATGGAAACACCATATATTTT
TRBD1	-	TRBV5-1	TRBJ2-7	CASSLGQGDRDYEQYF	TGCGCCAGCAGCTTGGGGCAAGGGGACAGGGACTACGAGCAGTACTTC
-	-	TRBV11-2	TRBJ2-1	CASSLDQKSGSNGDEQFF	TGTGCCAGCAGCTTAGATCAAAAAAGCGGATCCAATGGGGATGAGCAGTTCTTC
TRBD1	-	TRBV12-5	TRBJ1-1	CASGRTTGAGDTEAFF	TGTGCTAGTGGCCGAACTACAGGGGCGGGGGACACTGAAGCTTTCTTT
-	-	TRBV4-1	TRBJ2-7	CASSQARFMAEQYF	TGCGCCAGCAGCCAAGCCCGGTTTATGGCCGAGCAGTACTTC